This TCR beta chain was identified in a study of lymphopenia after photon versus proton radiotherapy. The study's findings and limits: A bigger post-nadir fall in TCR diversity correlated inversely with survival time in deceased patients. Proton therapy kept repertoires fairly stable, unlike photons, which gained effector/memory cells. Post-nadir diversity loss with photons came from oligoclonal expansion, particularly CD8+ Temra cells. Better survival with proton therapy was suggested as possible, not demonstrated.

TCRdb keeps only in-frame clones here, not all; method: immunoSEQ multiplex PCR. The table includes some 30,000 clones, about 87% detected once. The V gene's germline CDR1 is LNHNV and CDR2 YYDKDF (reference sequence). Trimming removed 5 bases from V and 2 bases from J, with 13 bases in between. This CDR3 spans 15 amino acids. The sample holds a few counts of this clone. The antigen remains unidentified. The TCR originated in an older woman with cholangiocarcinoma. Some clones in this sample may be carry-over from other donors' samples. The source material was peripheral blood, sampled from a patient treated with proton-based radiotherapy. The rearrangement uses TRBV15 and TRBJ1-3, with a possible D match to TRBD1 (6 bases). The DNA of the CDR3 is TGTGCCACCAGCCCTCCGGGGGCAGCTGGAAACACCATATATTTT. It translates to CATSPPGAAGNTIYF.